This TCR beta chain was recorded in a study of T cell changes during pregnancy in multiple sclerosis (dated 2019 in TCRdb). With respect to the entire study: Changes in the T cell repertoire over the course of pregnancy were examined in this study in women with multiple sclerosis.

A remark on this clone: Its antigen specificity is not known. It has no much larger one-base neighbor in the sample; base qualities were not kept.

The germline V gene specifies SGHRS as CDR1 and YFSETQ as CDR2. The CDR3 contains 12 residues, cysteine and phenylalanine counted. Solely the CDR3 DNA is kept, with 36 bases framed from the first base. The V end loses 1 base and the J end loses 4 bases, and a stretch of 5 bases separates them. Receptors were amplified or captured by the immunoSEQ multiplex PCR assay. In TCRdb, the immuneACCESS table is reduced to in-frame sequences with V and J assigned. These tables do not hold every clone; where another copy was compared, an unresolved V gene accounts for under half, and the others remain unexplained. This sample comprises tens of thousands of clones, around nine tenths of them detected only once. 0.85% to 0.9% of the sample rests with the top ten.

This clonotype was obtained from a female donor with multiple sclerosis, enrolled in a pregnancy study. The specimen comprised peripheral blood, sampled before pregnancy. The chain was built from TRBV5-1 and TRBJ1-1, with no reliable assignment of the D segment. The CDR3 loop reads CASSLTLTEAFF. The bases are TGCGCCAGCAGCTTGACTCTCACTGAAGCTTTCTTT. Full variable domain (CDR3 extended with the reference TRBV5-1 and TRBJ1-1 proteins): KAGVTQTPRYLIKTRGQQVTLSCSPISGHRSVSWYQQTPGQGLQFLFEYFSETQRNKGNFPGRFSGRQFSNSRSEMNVSTLELGDSALYLCASSLTLTEAFFGQGTRLTVV.